What follows are 30 T cell receptor beta chains derived from one specimen sequenced in a study of CD8+ T cells in alopecia areata. The treatment here: oral pan-JAK inhibitor, 5-10 mg twice daily. Reverse transcribed after extraction, RNA yielded cDNA as the sequencing template. Generated by immunoSEQ multiplex PCR, the TCRdb table keeps only in-frame clones and is missing some. The repertoire holds roughly 99,000 clones, with about four fifths as singletons. The specimen comprised CD8+ T cells sorted from blood, sampled at week 24, from a patient treated with tofacitinib. The source of these receptors is a human donor with alopecia areata.

The CDR3 coding sequence is TGTGCCAGTACCATCGGACAGGAGCTACCATTTTTGTATGGCTACACCTTC. Protein: CASTIGQELPFLYGYTF. V usage is TRBV19 and J usage is TRBJ1-2, with 7 bases that match TRBD1. V lost 7 bases to trimming and J lost 5 bases; unmatched junction nucleotides: 19. Germline CDR1 LNHDA, CDR2 SQIVND (reference sequence). The CDR3 loop spans 17 amino acids.

The gene calls are TRBV21-1 and TRBJ2-7. TRBV21-1 is listed as a pseudogene. This CDR3 has 15 amino acids. In DNA form, the CDR3 reads TGTGCCAGCAGCAAGGGGATGCCCAGCCCCTACGAGCAGTACTTC. This sequence encodes CASSKGMPSPYEQYF.

The CDR3 spells CATLSGGAGELFF. In DNA, the CDR3 is TGTGCCACCCTTAGCGGGGGGGCCGGGGAGCTGTTTTTT. The chain has TRBV19 and TRBJ2-2, with TRBD2 matching over 11 bases. The V and J ends lost 10 bases and 6 bases, in that order; junction bases with no gene match: 4. CDR3 size: 13 residues. Germline V gene sequence: CDR1 LNHDA, CDR2 SQIVND (reference sequence).

The chain has TRBV2 and TRBJ1-5; 7 bases align to TRBD1. With 5 bases clipped from V and 4 bases from J, the junction kept 11 bases outside the gene matches. Per germline, CDR1 SNHLY and CDR2 FYNNEI. There are 16 residues in the CDR3. The DNA for the CDR3 is TGTGCCAGCAGTCTATTAAAGGGACAGAGTAATCAGCCCCAGCATTTT. Its translation: CASSLLKGQSNQPQHF.

The chain uses TRBV13 and TRBJ1-1; weak D call: TRBD1 (6 bases). Germline lookup yields CDR1 PRHDT and CDR2 FYEKMQ (reference sequence). The CDR3 covers 15 residues. Trimming shortened V by 6 bases and J by 1 base, and 15 bases separated the two germline ends. The CDR3 protein is CASRPVGGPNTEAFF. The CDR3 coding sequence is TGTGCCAGCAGACCTGTCGGGGGGCCGAACACTGAAGCTTTCTTT.

The CDR3 loop reads CASSHIGLAGRPATQYF. DNA of the CDR3: TGTGCCAGCAGTCACATTGGACTAGCGGGGAGACCAGCTACGCAGTATTTT. The chain employs TRBV6-7 and TRBJ2-3; 12 nucleotides align to TRBD2. TRBV6-7 is an ORF, and what it does is uncertain. This CDR3 has 17 residues. The V segment lost 5 bases and the J segment 8 bases; nucleotides outside the gene matches: 14.

This clone was detected a few times. The chain has TRBV7-6 and TRBJ2-7; D uncertain. The germline V gene has CDR1 SGHVS and CDR2 FNYEAQ. Trimming removed 5 bases at V and 1 base at J, with 6 bases between. The CDR3 extends over 12 amino acids. CDR3 in amino acids: CASSPGSYEQYF. The CDR3 region has the DNA TGTGCCAGCAGCCCCGGTTCCTACGAGCAGTACTTC.

The chain's CDR3 is CASSLAGANEQFF. CDR3 nucleotide sequence: TGTGCCAGCAGCTTGGCAGGGGCCAATGAGCAGTTCTTC. V is TRBV7-9 and J is TRBJ2-1; TRBD1 might be the D (6 bases). CDR1 and CDR2 from the germline V gene are SEHNR and FQNEAQ (reference sequence). CDR3 length: 13 amino acids. Between the trimmed V and J ends, which lost 3 bases and 6 bases, there was a span of 9 bases.

This clone has a single count. The rearrangement links TRBV27 to TRBJ1-4, with a tentative D call TRBD1 (6 bases). The CDR3 is 13 residues long. V was clipped by 3 bases and J by 8 bases, with 10 bases between them. Germline CDR1 reads MNHEY; CDR2 reads SMNVEV (reference sequence). CDR3: CASSLVRGEKLFF. Here the CDR3 DNA reads TGTGCCAGCAGTTTGGTCAGGGGAGAAAAACTGTTTTTT.

This clone was counted between two and nine times. The chain combines TRBV4-1 with TRBJ2-4, with a weak D call TRBD1 (7 bases). The CDR3 extends over 16 amino acids. Between the trimmed V and J ends, which lost 0 bases and 0 bases, there was a span of 9 bases. Germline CDR1 reads MGHRA; CDR2 reads YSYEKL. CDR3 residues: CASSQDQGGAKNIQYF. The CDR3 DNA reads as TGCGCCAGCAGCCAAGATCAGGGGGGAGCCAAAAACATTCAGTACTTC.

As DNA, the CDR3 is TGTGCCAGCAGTTTAGTATCCAGGGGTGGCATTCAGTACTTC. Translating it yields CASSLVSRGGIQYF. This sequence joins TRBV27 and TRBJ2-4; D might be TRBD1 (6 bases). Germline V gives CDR1 MNHEY, CDR2 SMNVEV (reference sequence). The CDR3 contains 14 residues. The V end lost 2 bases, the J end lost 9 bases, and 14 bases lay between the germline ends.

The J gene is TRBJ2-4, the V gene TRBV2, with a possible D match to TRBD2 (6 bases). The CDR3 has 17 residues. The V gene lost 8 bases and the J gene lost 0 bases, with 20 bases spanning the gap. In germline, CDR1 is SNHLY, CDR2 FYNNEI. The CDR3 is CASCLMGLQLAKNIQYF. The CDR3 DNA reads TGTGCCAGCTGTTTAATGGGACTTCAGCTAGCCAAAAACATTCAGTACTTC.

The rearrangement joins TRBV28 to TRBJ2-7; TRBD1 might be the D (5 bases). Germline-derived CDR1 and CDR2 are MDHEN and SYDVKM. This CDR3 region has 13 residues. The ends were cut back, 3 bases at V and 3 bases at J, with 9 bases in the middle. In nucleotides, the CDR3 is TGTGCCAGCAGTTTTGCAGGGTACTACGAGCAGTACTTC. It codes for CASSFAGYYEQYF.

The rearrangement joins TRBV19 to TRBJ2-1, with TRBD1 matching over 9 bases. CDR3 length: 13 amino acids. Germline CDR1 reads LNHDA; CDR2 reads SQIVND (reference sequence). V was clipped by 5 bases and J by 9 bases; unmatched bases: 5. CDR3 nucleotides: TGTGCCAGTAGTGGGACAGGGAGGAGTGAGCAGTTCTTC. This gives the protein CASSGTGRSEQFF.

The chain is built from TRBV6-1 and TRBJ1-3; a possible D gene is TRBD1 (5 bases). The CDR3 runs 15 residues. Germline loops: CDR1 MNHNS, CDR2 SASEGT. With 2 bases removed from V and 2 bases from J, the gap between germline ends came to 10 bases. The CDR3 loop is CASSEQGFPGNTIYF. CDR3 nucleotides: TGTGCCAGCAGTGAACAGGGTTTTCCTGGAAACACCATATATTTT.

The chain recombines TRBV4-1 with TRBJ2-7; 8 bases agree with TRBD1. The germline V gene encodes CDR1 MGHRA and CDR2 YSYEKL. Trimming cost V 1 base and J 2 bases; bases outside gene matches: 1. The CDR3 runs 14 residues. The CDR3 reads CASSQGTGTYEQYF. The CDR3 coding sequence is TGCGCCAGCAGCCAAGGGACAGGGACCTACGAGCAGTACTTC.

In DNA form, the CDR3 reads TGTGCCAGCAGCCAAGGGGAAGGGTCTCCCTACGAGCAGTACTTC. Translated, it gives CASSQGEGSPYEQYF. The J gene is TRBJ2-7, the V gene TRBV4-2; the D is unclear. Trimming left V 1 base short and J 2 bases short, with 12 bases between. This CDR3 comprises 15 residues. Germline loops: CDR1 LGHNA, CDR2 YNFKEQ.

The chain uses TRBV7-6 and TRBJ1-1; perhaps TRBD1 as D (5 bases). V shed 5 bases and J shed 1 base, with 14 bases lying between them. Germline lookup yields CDR1 SGHVS and CDR2 FNYEAQ. This CDR3 is 15 amino acids long. CDR3: CASSPSPGQNTEAFF. CDR3 in DNA: TGTGCCAGCAGCCCGAGCCCCGGACAGAACACTGAAGCTTTCTTT.

CDR3 in amino acids: CASSSIGQHYGYTF. The CDR3 DNA reads as TGTGCCAGCAGCTCAATTGGACAGCACTATGGCTACACCTTC. V and J are TRBV7-9 and TRBJ1-2; TRBD1 is a possible D gene (6 bases). CDR1 and CDR2 from the germline V gene are SEHNR and FQNEAQ (reference sequence). There are 14 residues in the CDR3. With 4 bases removed from V and 3 bases from J, the gap between germline ends came to 12 bases.

The rearrangement joins TRBV29-1 to TRBJ2-7, with D perhaps matching TRBD1 (6 bases). The CDR3 is made up of 13 amino acids. CDR1 and CDR2 from the germline V gene are SQVTM and ANQGSEA. V was pared by 4 bases and J by 0 bases, with 10 bases between. CDR3 DNA: TGCAGCGTTGTAACAGGGAGCTCCTACGAGCAGTACTTC. Encoded protein: CSVVTGSSYEQYF.

The V and J genes are TRBV11-3 and TRBJ2-5, with 12 bases lining up with TRBD2. J was trimmed by 9 bases and V by 5 bases; bases with no gene match: 10. Germline CDR1 and CDR2: SGHNT and YENEEA. The CDR3 is 15 amino acids. As DNA, the CDR3 is TGTGCCAGCAGCACAAGACTAGCGGGGGCACGGGCCCAGTACTTC. This encodes CASSTRLAGARAQYF.

The chain carries TRBV6-1 and TRBJ2-1; 9 positions agree with TRBD1. V was pared by 5 bases and J by 2 bases, with 7 bases of the junction left unmatched. Germline-derived CDR1 and CDR2 are MNHNS and SASEGT. The CDR3 covers 16 residues. CDR3 DNA sequence: TGTGCCAGCAGTCAAGGGACAGGGTGGGCCTACAATGAGCAGTTCTTC. This encodes CASSQGTGWAYNEQFF.

The rearrangement links TRBV30 to TRBJ2-7, with D possibly being TRBD1 (5 bases). Germline V gene lookup returns CDR1 GTSNPN and CDR2 SVGIG (reference sequence). Trimming left V 7 bases short and J 1 base short, with 14 bases between. The CDR3 totals 13 residues. The CDR3 spells CASTQDISYEQYF. The CDR3 bases are TGTGCCTCAACCCAGGACATATCCTACGAGCAGTACTTC.

On this clone: The sample holds other DNA sequences that translate to the same CDR3. The chain couples TRBV6-5 to TRBJ2-7, with D perhaps matching TRBD2 (5 bases). Per the germline V gene, CDR1 is MNHEY and CDR2 is SVGAGI. Trimming took off 0 bases at V and 4 bases at J, with 7 bases between the two ends. The CDR3 runs to 13 residues. The DNA of the CDR3 is TGTGCCAGCAGTTACTCGACGGGATACGAGCAGTACTTC. This sequence encodes CASSYSTGYEQYF.

The chain links TRBV9 to TRBJ2-5, with 8 bases aligning to TRBD2. Per the germline V gene, CDR1 is SGDLS and CDR2 is YYNGEE. CDR3 length equals 13 residues. J gave up 3 bases and V 2 bases, and 0 bases lay outside the gene matches. This CDR3 is CASSVGGEETQYF. CDR3 nucleotide sequence: TGTGCCAGCAGCGTCGGGGGGGAAGAGACCCAGTACTTC.

This clone was found a few times. The same CDR3 can be traced to other DNA sequences in this sample. V and J are TRBV11-2 and TRBJ2-7; D possibly uses TRBD1 or TRBD2 (5 bases each). The CDR3 runs to 14 residues. The germline gives CDR1 SGHAT, CDR2 FQNNGV. V lost 1 base and J 1 base, leaving 8 bases between the germline ends. The CDR3 region has the DNA TGTGCCAGCAGCTTAGCGGGGCCGTCCTACGAGCAGTACTTC. Protein: CASSLAGPSYEQYF.

The chain combines TRBV13 with TRBJ2-5, with TRBD2 identical over 8 bases. The CDR3 spans 17 residues. CDR1 and CDR2 (germline): PRHDT, FYEKMQ (reference sequence). J lost 1 base, V lost 1 base, and 8 bases had no gene match. CDR3 amino acids: CASSLAGSGGAQETQYF. CDR3 coding DNA: TGTGCCAGCAGCTTAGCCGGGAGCGGGGGAGCCCAAGAGACCCAGTACTTC.

The rearrangement joins TRBV30 to TRBJ2-1; tentatively, D is TRBD2 (6 bases). The V gene lost 5 bases and the J gene lost 3 bases, with 11 bases spanning the gap. Germline V lookup: CDR1 GTSNPN, CDR2 SVGIG (reference sequence). This CDR3 contains 13 residues. The CDR3 reads CAWSGTDYNEQFF. Written as DNA, the CDR3 is TGTGCCTGGTCCGGGACTGACTACAATGAGCAGTTCTTC.

The chain is built from TRBV4-2 and TRBJ1-1, with D maybe TRBD1 (6 bases). This CDR3 has 13 residues. Germline CDR1 and CDR2: LGHNA and YNFKEQ. Trimming removed 5 bases from V and 7 bases from J, with 14 bases in between. CDR3 nucleotide sequence: TGTGCCAGCAGCTTGGGGGGCTTCGGTGAAGCTTTCTTT. Translated: CASSLGGFGEAFF.

The chain recombines TRBV7-9 with TRBJ2-2; tentatively, D is TRBD1 (6 bases). V lost 1 base and J 4 bases, leaving 10 bases between the germline ends. CDR1 is SEHNR, CDR2 FQNEAQ, per germline (reference sequence). The CDR3 has 15 residues. DNA for the CDR3: TGTGCCAGCAGCTTAGAACAGGGTCTCACCGGGGAGCTGTTTTTT. Translated, it gives CASSLEQGLTGELFF.